This T cell receptor (beta chain) comes out of a study of T-cell memory formation after mild COVID-19. At the level of the study: The TCR clusters were mostly specific to one donor.

This clonotype was detected only a few times. The target antigen is unknown. 5'RACE primed at constant segments yielded TCR alpha and TCR beta cDNA libraries bearing sample barcodes and UMIs. TCRdb re-derived calls from the 5' RACE reads in MiXCR, one entry per CDR3 protein. The profile shows under 300,000 distinct CDR3 sequences, around 15% of them singletons. Study-wide findings and caveats: Clones that shrank (day 15 to 85) were balanced CD4/CD8, whereas later expanders leaned CD4+.

Trimming pared 0 bases from V and 7 bases from J, leaving 9 bases between. CDR1 SGHTA and CDR2 FQGNSA come from the germline V gene. The CDR3 consists of 13 residues. The TCR comes from a man aged 18 to 30 who had mild COVID-19 (a few samples of this study predate the infection). Cell type and time point are not known. J is TRBJ1-2 and V is TRBV7-2; D unclear. The sequenced material came from PBMCs or a T cell subset sorted from them (not recorded which). Here the CDR3 reads CASSLAGSGGYTF. CDR3 DNA sequence: TGTGCCAGCAGCTTAGCAGGGTCGGGTGGCTACACCTTC.